Detailed here is one T cell receptor beta chain. This clone was observed a handful of times. Its antigen is not yet known. It has no much larger one-base neighbor in the sample; base qualities were not kept. In the prospective study, participants were about 18 to 90 years old, resided in approximately 25 geographic areas of the United States, and were enrolled through a virtual design. Cohort assignment in the prospective study relied on participant-reported clinical history from a screening survey and a study questionnaire. In the prospective study, mobile phlebotomists collected whole blood, serum and a nasopharyngeal or oropharyngeal swab from each participant. Prospective study participants could optionally give additional blood draws and questionnaires over an approximately 2-month period. Before DNA extraction, prospective study blood samples were shipped either frozen or at room temperature.

The sample belongs to a study of blood T cell repertoires in COVID-19 (dated by TCRdb to the early 2020s). General notes on the study: Samples from collaborators originated in the United States, Italy and Spain and spanned both the acute and convalescent phases of COVID-19. Nearly every sample came with metadata listing a de-identified subject ID, COVID-19 status, age in years and sex. The material from the prospective study consisted of cDNA or gDNA derived from T cells, B-cell-depleted T cells, or PBMCs. Samples came from the ongoing ImmuneRACE study (first 160 participants) plus 1,254 subjects from 6 global collaborators. A freely available public database, intended as a resource for researchers studying the immune response to SARS-CoV-2, is where the repertoires were released. Deeply sampled blood TCRbeta repertoires from subjects exposed to, actively infected with, or recovered from COVID-19 were included in the dataset. Where available, HLA class I and class II types were taken from metadata supplied by the sample provider and were not determined by assay-based typing. On the study overall, not on this receptor specifically: The amount of clinical and demographic metadata varied by source and participant and was provided uncurated.

V is cut by 4 bases and J by 6 bases, and the space between the germline ends is 8 bases. Including the terminal cysteine and phenylalanine, the CDR3 comprises 12 residues. Here the CDR3 DNA is all that survives: 36 bases in frame from base 1. The germline V gene supplies CDR1 SNHLY and CDR2 FYNNEI. The immunoSEQ Assay, a bias-controlled multiplex PCR, was used to amplify TCRbeta CDR3 regions from genomic DNA. Per the original workflow: The number of nucleated cells in each sample was estimated from the amplification of reference gene primers within the assay. To quantify the absolute abundance of each unique TCRbeta CDR3 rearrangement, sequence reads were collapsed and filtered. For each sample, productive Simpson clonality was calculated by taking the square root of Simpson's diversity index across productive rearrangements. The table comes from immuneACCESS by way of TCRdb, which keeps in-frame sequences with V and J called. Part of the clones is missing from these tables; in studies checked, under half for an unresolved V gene and the rest for unknown reasons. V and J calls and clone size are as listed in that table; D and trimming were resolved from the DNA. For this sample the table gives about 210,000 clones, of which roughly 82% were detected only once. Together, the top ten hold 4.5% to 7% of the sample.

The receptor chain draws on TRBV2 and TRBJ2-3; no D gene call is confident. The TCR sequence derives from a middle-aged man with acute COVID-19. Sequencing used PBMCs or T cells enriched from blood (not recorded which). The CDR3 loop reads CASSVLWDTQYF. Here is the DNA: TGTGCCAGCAGTGTCCTATGGGATACGCAGTATTTT.